This T cell receptor (beta chain) derives from a study of blood T cell repertoires in COVID-19 (dated by TCRdb to 2018 to 2020). General notes on the study: Samples covering the acute and convalescent phases of COVID-19 were provided by collaborators in the United States, Italy and Spain. Samples came from the ongoing ImmuneRACE study (first 160 participants) plus 1,254 subjects from 6 global collaborators. The material from the prospective study consisted of cDNA or gDNA derived from T cells, B-cell-depleted T cells, or PBMCs. Deeply sampled blood TCRbeta repertoires from subjects exposed to, actively infected with, or recovered from COVID-19 were included in the dataset. HLA class I and class II types, where available, came from metadata supplied by the sample provider rather than from assay-based typing. The sample metadata nearly always contained a de-identified subject ID, COVID-19 status, age in years and sex. The repertoires were released in a freely available public database intended as a resource for research on the immune response to SARS-CoV-2. The study at large found these results: How much clinical and demographic metadata was included differed by source and by participant, and the metadata was provided uncurated.

Samples from volunteer blood donors who had recovered from COVID-19 were contributed by a second Seattle source. The collaborating institutions used their own protocols to collect whole blood in K2EDTA tubes. Collaborator samples were shipped for TCRbeta analysis as frozen whole blood, isolated PBMCs, or DNA extracted from either sample type. From a lookup of the germline V gene (reference sequence), CDR1 and CDR2 are SGHKS and YYEKEE. V and J are trimmed by 2 bases and 3 bases, and the gene matches miss 1 base of the junction. The cysteine opens and the phenylalanine closes a CDR3 of 14 amino acids. The CDR3 DNA has 42 bases and is translated from base 1. Worth noting for this clone: Its cognate antigen has yet to be identified. No much larger clone is present one base from it, and per-base qualities are unavailable.

The immunoSEQ Assay, a bias-controlled multiplex PCR, was used to amplify TCRbeta CDR3 regions from genomic DNA. Per the original workflow: Nucleated cell counts per sample were estimated from amplification of reference gene primers within the assay. To quantify the absolute abundance of each unique TCRbeta CDR3 rearrangement, sequence reads were collapsed and filtered. For each sample, productive Simpson clonality was calculated by taking the square root of Simpson's diversity index across productive rearrangements. TCRdb stores this immuneACCESS table with in-frame sequences only. Part of the clones is absent; in the studies checked, under half of the shortfall reflects unresolved V genes, and no reason is known for the rest. Clonal size and the V and J genes are those of that table, whereas D and trimming came from the DNA. The sample table lists some 160,000 clones, 80% to 90% of them with a count of one. The ten largest clones represent approximately 19% of the sample.

Recombination joined TRBV5-5 with TRBJ2-2, with 7 middle bases fitting TRBD1. Sequenced material: peripheral blood. The clonotype was recovered from a woman in her 70s who had recovered from COVID-19. The CDR3 region: CASSLTGDTGELFF. In nucleotide form, the sequence is TGTGCCAGCAGCTTAACAGGGGACACCGGGGAGCTGTTTTTT.